What follows describes a single T cell receptor beta chain. This receptor's antigen is unknown. Base-call qualities are not available, and no considerably larger clone is one nucleotide away. Explained via the paper, the time point label denotes: week 35, safety follow-up. A 20-mer mutant IDH1 peptide at 300 micrograms in Montanide made up each vaccine dose, which was injected subcutaneously together with topical imiquimod. Across visits V03 through V10, patients got a total of eight vaccinations, given in weeks 1, 3, 5, 7, 11, 15, 19 and 23. Newly diagnosed WHO grade 3 or 4 IDH1-mutant astrocytomas showing loss of nuclear ATRX were present in the donors. The samples were drawn from NOA16, a multicentre, single-arm, open-label phase I trial in Germany that tested a mutant IDH1 peptide vaccine in humans for the first time. Genomic DNA for TCRB sequencing was isolated from EDTA blood with the DNeasy Blood and Tissue Kit.

The sample comes from a study of a mutant IDH1 vaccine in newly diagnosed glioma (TCRdb year 2021). Background for the entire study: Vaccination began 4-6 weeks after radiotherapy alone, or alongside temozolomide cycles in the chemotherapy-containing groups. Of the roughly 34 treated patients, about 62% were male and approximately 40% were female, and a mean age of approximately 40 years was recorded. Before enrollment, most patients had been given radiochemotherapy with temozolomide as standard therapy, while the rest had received either radiotherapy alone or temozolomide alone. The week-35 safety follow-up was designated visit V12, and the week-47 end of study was designated visit V13. Peripheral blood was drawn at six visits: V03 (baseline), V05, V07, V10, V12 and V13. For exploratory analyses, around 23 treated patients had longitudinal TCRB deep sequencing done wherever samples were available.

Here is what the overall study found, with its caveats: Across multiple MHC alleles, vaccine-induced immune responses were seen in around 93% of patients. Pseudoprogression appeared unrelated to alterations in the top peripheral T cell clonotypes detected by TCRB sequencing. It was noted by the authors that analyses of patient blood samples could not be reproduced owing to sample limitations. Availability determined which PBMC samples were chosen for TCRB deep sequencing.

Library construction relied on the immunoSEQ multiplex PCR assay. The hsTCRB Kit was used according to the manufacturer's protocol to amplify rearranged TCR beta chain sequences. Sequencing of TCRB libraries was carried out on an Illumina MiSeq. The paper's data handling went like this. The kit vendor's proprietary platform handled demultiplexing, trimming and gene mapping. TCRdb took this table from immuneACCESS and kept in-frame rearrangements with V and J called. Such tables lack part of the clones; where checked against another copy, unresolved V genes explain under half of the gap, and the rest is unexplained. The DNA was the basis for D and trimming; V, J and clone size are from that table. The sample table holds 60,000 to 65,000 clones, of which roughly 76% were seen once. The top ten hold about 4.9% of the sample. From its cysteine to its phenylalanine, the CDR3 spans 12 amino acids. This entry keeps only the CDR3 DNA: 36 bases, framed from base 1. V is pared back by 7 bases and J by 1 base, with 8 bases lying between the germline termini. Per the germline V gene, SGHNT is the CDR1 and YENEEA is the CDR2.

This receptor chain uses TRBV11-3 and TRBJ2-7; confidence is insufficient to name the D gene. This TCR came from a man in his forties with glioma. The starting material was PBMCs, obtained from a glioma patient whose treatment included an IDH1 peptide vaccine. The CDR3 region reads CASTARSYEQYF. Here is the DNA: TGTGCCAGCACAGCCAGATCCTACGAGCAGTACTTC.